Below are 9 T cell receptor beta chains sequenced from a single sample in a study of patients and donors after allogeneic stem cell transplantation. In TCRdb, the RT-PCR reads were re-called with MiXCR into one record per CDR3 protein. This table holds 150,000 to 200,000 distinct CDR3 sequences, around 28% found once. The source material was blood, either unsorted or a sorted T cell fraction (not recorded which). All receptors derive from a human donor who was either an allogeneic HSCT recipient or a stem cell or donor lymphocyte infusion donor (not recorded which). It is not recorded whose cells these are; they may come from a transplant donor.

This clonotype was counted between two and nine times. The chain joins TRBV20-1 to TRBJ1-5; 12 nucleotides match TRBD1. Germline-derived CDR1 and CDR2 are DFQATT and SNEGSKA (reference sequence). V gave up 6 bases and J gave up 4 bases; unmatched junction bases: 7. The CDR3 covers 15 residues. The CDR3 sequence is CSARGTGGPNQPQHF. Written as DNA, the CDR3 is TGCAGTGCCAGGGGGACAGGGGGCCCTAATCAGCCCCAGCATTTT.

The V and J genes are TRBV12-3 or TRBV12-4 and TRBJ1-1; D remains ambiguous. Trimming removed 6 bases from V and 4 bases from J, with 12 bases in between. This CDR3 contains 13 residues. CDR3: CASRPQSRTEAFF. In DNA form, the CDR3 reads TGTGCCAGCAGACCCCAATCGCGCACTGAAGCTTTCTTT.

V is TRBV18 and J is TRBJ1-2; D is undetermined. The CDR3 spans 12 residues. CDR1 and CDR2 from the germline V gene are KGHSH and LQKENI. Trimming removed 6 bases at V and 4 bases at J, with 9 bases between. CDR3 region: CASSGSSYGYTF. The CDR3 DNA sequence: TGTGCCAGCTCGGGCAGCTCCTATGGCTACACCTTC.

This chain connects TRBV5-1 to TRBJ1-5; possibly TRBD1 for D (6 bases). Between the trimmed V and J ends, which lost 4 bases and 3 bases, there was a span of 14 bases. CDR1 SGHRS and CDR2 YFSETQ come from the germline V gene. The CDR3 runs 15 residues. The CDR3 DNA sequence: TGCGCCAGCAGCCCGGAGGGACAAATCAATCAGCCCCAGCATTTT. Its translation is CASSPEGQINQPQHF.

This clonotype was seen only a few times. This sequence joins TRBV12-5 and TRBJ1-2, with 11 bases matching TRBD1. J gave up 7 bases and V 5 bases, and 6 bases lay outside the gene matches. There are 14 residues in the CDR3. In germline, CDR1 is LGHNT, CDR2 FRNRAP. CDR3 coding DNA: TGTGCTAGTGGTACGGACAGGGGGCTGCGTGGCTACACCTTC. It yields the protein CASGTDRGLRGYTF. Based on the CDR3 plus reference TRBV12-5 and TRBJ1-2, the full variable domain is DARVTQTPRHKVTEMGQEVTMRCQPILGHNTVFWYRQTMMQGLELLAYFRNRAPLDDSGMPKDRFSAEMPDATLATLKIQPSEPRDSAVYFCASGTDRGLRGYTFGSGTRLTVV.

In its sample, this clonotype was seen a few times. This chain joins TRBV4-2 and TRBJ2-1, with 9 bases matching TRBD2. CDR1 is LGHNA and CDR2 is YNFKEQ in the germline V gene. V dropped 0 bases and J dropped 4; count of bases not matched to a gene: 4. The CDR3 has 16 amino acids. The DNA for the CDR3 is TGTGCCAGCAGCCAAGAAGGGACTAGCAGTTACAATGAGCAGTTCTTC. The encoded protein is CASSQEGTSSYNEQFF.

This clonotype appeared a few times. The chain employs TRBV25-1 and TRBJ1-1; D gene uncertain. Per the germline V gene, CDR1 is MGHDK and CDR2 is SYGVNS. V was trimmed by 4 bases and J by 1 base, leaving 10 bases between them. This CDR3 spans 14 amino acids. CDR3 sequence reads: CASSGSWGNTEAFF. The CDR3 DNA follows: TGTGCCAGCAGTGGAAGTTGGGGGAACACTGAAGCTTTCTTT.

This sequence joins TRBV20-1 and TRBJ2-1; 9 positions match TRBD1. This CDR3 has 14 residues. Germline V lookup: CDR1 DFQATT, CDR2 SNEGSKA (reference sequence). The junction had 7 bases not matched to a gene; V was cut back by 3 bases and J by 7 bases. This CDR3 reads CSARKGQGGNEQFF. The CDR3 bases are TGCAGTGCTAGGAAGGGACAGGGTGGGAATGAGCAGTTCTTC.

J is TRBJ2-3 and V is TRBV24-1; D gene uncertain. This CDR3 is 14 amino acids long. V was cut by 4 bases and J by 9 bases, with 16 bases left in between. Germline CDR1 and CDR2: KGHDR and SFDVKD. CDR3 residues: CATSDPSNPWTQYF. The CDR3 bases are TGTGCCACCAGTGACCCCTCGAACCCCTGGACGCAGTATTTT.